What follows are 23 T cell receptor beta chains derived from one specimen sequenced in a study of T cell responses to AZD1222 COVID-19 vaccine. The protocol was immunoSEQ multiplex PCR, while the TCRdb copy is restricted to in-frame clones and leaves out a portion. The repertoire holds 90,000 to 120,000 clones, with around 90% as singletons. The sequenced sample was peripheral blood, obtained 28 days after the second AZD1222 dose. The receptors come from an adult who received the AZD1222 COVID-19 vaccine.

This clone was seen once. CDR3 sequence: CASSPSTGRPGELFF. In DNA, the CDR3 is TGTGCCAGCAGTCCCTCGACAGGGCGCCCCGGGGAGCTGTTTTTT. V usage is TRBV6-4 and J usage is TRBJ2-2; 7 bases line up with TRBD1. This CDR3 has 15 amino acids. Germline CDR1 MRHNA, CDR2 SNTAGT. V lost 5 bases to trimming and J lost 6 bases; unmatched junction nucleotides: 9.

The chain employs TRBV6-5 and TRBJ2-5, with TRBD2 identical over 11 bases. The V gene's germline CDR1 is MNHEY and CDR2 SVGAGI. This CDR3 region has 16 residues. J was trimmed by 1 base and V by 2 bases; bases with no gene match: 3. CDR3 loop: CASSYSSGGAQETQYF. The CDR3 DNA follows: TGTGCCAGCAGTTACAGTAGCGGGGGGGCCCAAGAGACCCAGTACTTC.

The rearrangement uses TRBV7-2 and TRBJ1-5; TRBD1 matches 7 bases. Germline CDR1 SGHTA, CDR2 FQGNSA. The V and J ends lost 3 bases and 2 bases, in that order; junction bases with no gene match: 13. CDR3 length: 18 residues. This CDR3 reads CASSLFSGRGSGNQPQHF. CDR3 coding DNA: TGTGCCAGCAGCTTGTTCTCCGGCAGGGGGTCGGGCAATCAGCCCCAGCATTTT.

This clone was seen once. This chain connects TRBV6-5 to TRBJ1-5, with 8 bases identical to TRBD1. Germline CDR1 reads MNHEY; CDR2 reads SVGAGI. V was clipped by 4 bases and J by 6 bases; unmatched bases: 8. The CDR3 covers 15 residues. The CDR3 is CASSSHGQGGQPQHF. CDR3 DNA: TGTGCCAGCAGTTCCCACGGACAGGGTGGTCAGCCCCAGCATTTT.

Concerning this clone itself: At one end the junction does not follow the germline gene, possibly because of a read error. DNA for the CDR3: TGTGCCAGCAGTTTAATCCGAGGCAATCGGCCCCAGCATTTT. This sequence encodes CASSLIRGNRPQHF. The chain recombines TRBV27 with TRBJ1-5; D unresolved. The CDR3 covers 14 residues. Germline V gene sequence: CDR1 MNHEY, CDR2 SMNVEV (reference sequence).

V and J are TRBV15 and TRBJ2-5, with D possibly TRBD1 on 6 matching bases. The CDR3 runs to 17 residues. V gave up 2 bases and J gave up 9 bases, with 25 bases separating them. The V gene's germline CDR1 is LNHNV and CDR2 YYDKDF (reference sequence). CDR3 nucleotide sequence: TGTGCCACCAGCAGACCTCCTCGGCCGACAGGACCCGGGGCCCAGTACTTC. This sequence encodes CATSRPPRPTGPGAQYF.

The V gene is TRBV19, the J gene TRBJ1-4; possible D gene TRBD1, 5 bases. Germline-derived CDR1 and CDR2 are LNHDA and SQIVND (reference sequence). The V and J ends lost 2 bases and 8 bases respectively, with 15 bases between them. The CDR3 is made up of 15 amino acids. The CDR3 DNA reads as TGTGCCAGTAGTATAACTCCAGGGCCACGGGAAAAACTGTTTTTT. Its translation: CASSITPGPREKLFF.

CDR3 sequence reads: CATSRNRGTTGELFF. As DNA, the CDR3 is TGTGCCACCAGCAGAAACAGGGGAACCACCGGGGAGCTGTTTTTT. V is TRBV15 and J is TRBJ2-2, with 7 bases that match TRBD1. CDR3 length equals 15 residues. V shed 2 bases, J shed 4 bases, and the junction held 4 bases outside the gene matches. The germline V gene has CDR1 LNHNV and CDR2 YYDKDF (reference sequence). Full variable domain (remainder filled in from reference TRBV15 and TRBJ2-2): DAMVIQNPRYQVTQFGKPVTLSCSQTLNHNVMYWYQQKSSQAPKLLFHYYDKDFNNEADTPDNFQSRRPNTSFCFLDIRSPGLGDTAMYLCATSRNRGTTGELFFGEGSRLTVL.

This clone was counted a single time. The gene calls are TRBV7-6 and TRBJ1-2; D is possibly TRBD1 (5 bases). The CDR3 is 12 amino acids. CDR1 and CDR2 (germline): SGHVS, FNYEAQ. V was shortened by 3 bases and J by 4 bases, with 6 bases between the two germline ends. The CDR3 sequence is CASSFGGYGYTF. CDR3 sequence (DNA): TGTGCCAGCAGCTTCGGGGGCTATGGCTACACCTTC. The full variable domain, its missing parts supplied by reference TRBV7-6 and TRBJ1-2, is GAGVSQSPRYKVTKRGQDVALRCDPISGHVSLYWYRQALGQGPEFLTYFNYEAQQDKSGLPNDRFSAERPEGSISTLTIQRTEQRDSAMYRCASSFGGYGYTFGSGTRLTVV.

The rearrangement links TRBV27 to TRBJ1-6; D gene unclear. Germline-derived CDR1 and CDR2 are MNHEY and SMNVEV (reference sequence). V lost 4 bases and J 7 bases, leaving 5 bases between the germline ends. The CDR3 is 12 amino acids. The CDR3 region is CASSYGNSPLHF. CDR3 DNA: TGTGCCAGCAGTTACGGGAATTCACCCCTCCACTTT.

The chain employs TRBV6-5 and TRBJ2-1; a weak D match, TRBD2 (5 bases). This CDR3 spans 11 amino acids. Germline V gene sequence: CDR1 MNHEY, CDR2 SVGAGI. This CDR3 reads CGAGSYNEQFF. In nucleotides, the CDR3 is TGTGGTGCGGGCTCCTACAATGAGCAGTTCTTC.

In DNA, the CDR3 is TGTGCCAGCAGGGACAGGGACCCCTACGAGCAGTACTTC. This codes for CASRDRDPYEQYF. V is TRBV6-5 and J is TRBJ2-7, with 8 bases identical to TRBD1. The CDR3 extends over 13 amino acids. J lost 2 bases, V lost 6 bases, and 3 bases had no gene match. CDR1 and CDR2 (germline): MNHEY, SVGAGI.

This clone appeared a single time. One junction end disagrees with the germline gene, perhaps due to a read error. V is TRBV5-6 and J is TRBJ2-1, with D maybe TRBD2 (5 bases). Germline V gene sequence: CDR1 SGHDT, CDR2 YYEEEE. The CDR3 spans 11 residues. The CDR3 DNA reads as TGTGCCAGCAGCTTCGGTCCGGAGGAACTCTTC. Translation gives CASSFGPEELF. Based on the CDR3 plus reference TRBV5-6 and TRBJ2-1, the full variable domain is DAGVTQSPTHLIKTRGQQVTLRCSPKSGHDTVSWYQQALGQGPQFIFQYYEEEERQRGNFPDRFSGHQFPNYSSELNVNALLLGDSALYLCASSFGPEELFGPGTRLTVL.

V is TRBV7-9 and J is TRBJ1-2, with D perhaps TRBD1 (5 bases). V lost 6 bases to trimming and J lost 8 bases, with 13 bases between them. The CDR3 has 12 amino acids. CDR1 and CDR2 (germline): SEHNR, FQNEAQ (reference sequence). DNA for the CDR3: TGTGCCAGCAGGCGGGACTTTCTGGGCTACACCTTC. Encoded protein: CASRRDFLGYTF.

The rearrangement joins TRBV30 to TRBJ2-3; D gene uncertain. Germline CDR1 GTSNPN, CDR2 SVGIG (reference sequence). Deletions cut 3 bases from V and 5 bases from J, with 15 bases between. This CDR3 comprises 14 residues. CDR3 sequence: CAWSDQYLGDTQYF. DNA of the CDR3: TGTGCCTGGAGCGACCAATATCTGGGAGATACGCAGTATTTT.

The chain is built from TRBV7-8 and TRBJ1-2; 7 nucleotides line up with TRBD1. The CDR3 sequence is 14 residues long. Looked up from germline, CDR1 is SGHVS and CDR2 is FQNEAQ. V lost 5 bases, J lost 3 bases, and 6 bases stayed unmatched. CDR3 nucleotides: TGTGCCAGCAGCCCAGACAGGGACCACTATGGCTACACCTTC. Translating it yields CASSPDRDHYGYTF.

The genes are TRBV28 and TRBJ2-7; 8 bases map to TRBD1. Germline V lookup: CDR1 MDHEN, CDR2 SYDVKM. The CDR3 extends over 14 amino acids. V trimming: 8 bases; J trimming: 3 bases; junction bases outside the gene matches: 9. The CDR3, as DNA: TGTGCCAGCCGCCGATCCGGGACAGGCTACGAGCAGTACTTC. Encoded protein: CASRRSGTGYEQYF.

This clone was seen just once. Other nucleotide sequences in the sample specify the same CDR3. This chain links TRBV11-3 with TRBJ2-5; D not certain. CDR3 length: 13 residues. Germline V CDR1 and CDR2: SGHNT, YENEEA. Trimming removed 5 bases at V and 7 bases at J, with 14 bases between. The CDR3 DNA follows: TGTGCCAGCAGCCCCTCCCGGTTAGGGACCCAGTACTTC. Translated, it gives CASSPSRLGTQYF.

The V and J genes are TRBV9 and TRBJ1-4; D remains ambiguous. CDR1 SGDLS and CDR2 YYNGEE come from the germline V gene. The CDR3 contains 15 residues. V lost 4 bases to trimming and J lost 4 bases, with 14 bases between them. CDR3 sequence: CASSPSSWGNEKLFF. CDR3 nucleotides: TGTGCCAGCAGCCCGTCGTCGTGGGGTAATGAAAAACTGTTTTTT.

This chain joins TRBV19 and TRBJ2-7, with 9 bases aligning to TRBD1. V gave up 8 bases and J gave up 6 bases; unmatched junction bases: 14. There are 15 residues in the CDR3. Germline assignment: CDR1 LNHDA and CDR2 SQIVND (reference sequence). The CDR3 loop reads CASRPRGGQGREQYF. Here the CDR3 DNA reads TGTGCCAGTCGCCCGCGAGGGGGACAGGGCCGCGAGCAGTACTTC.

The chain is built from TRBV3-1 (or the pseudogene TRBV3-2) and TRBJ1-5, with D perhaps matching TRBD1 (5 bases). V was cut by 0 bases and J by 7 bases, with 10 bases left in between. Germline loops: CDR1 LGHDT, CDR2 YNNKEL (reference sequence). The CDR3 extends over 14 amino acids. As DNA, the CDR3 is TGTGCCAGCAGCCAAGAAGCAGGGTGGCAGCCCCAGCATTTT. It specifies CASSQEAGWQPQHF.

V and J are TRBV5-1 and TRBJ2-1; 10 positions match TRBD1. V was clipped by 4 bases and J by 9 bases; unmatched bases: 7. The CDR3 has 14 amino acids. Germline V gene sequence: CDR1 SGHRS, CDR2 YFSETQ. The CDR3 nucleotides are TGCGCCAGCAGCACCGGGACAGGGGAGAGTGAGCAGTTCTTC. Protein sequence: CASSTGTGESEQFF.

The genes are TRBV2 and TRBJ2-1; unclear D gene. V lost 0 bases and J 10 bases, leaving 10 bases between the germline ends. CDR1 and CDR2 from the germline V gene are SNHLY and FYNNEI. This CDR3 spans 13 amino acids. CDR3 nucleotide sequence: TGTGCCAGCAGTGAAGCCCGAGTTAGCGAGCAGTTCTTC. Amino acids: CASSEARVSEQFF.